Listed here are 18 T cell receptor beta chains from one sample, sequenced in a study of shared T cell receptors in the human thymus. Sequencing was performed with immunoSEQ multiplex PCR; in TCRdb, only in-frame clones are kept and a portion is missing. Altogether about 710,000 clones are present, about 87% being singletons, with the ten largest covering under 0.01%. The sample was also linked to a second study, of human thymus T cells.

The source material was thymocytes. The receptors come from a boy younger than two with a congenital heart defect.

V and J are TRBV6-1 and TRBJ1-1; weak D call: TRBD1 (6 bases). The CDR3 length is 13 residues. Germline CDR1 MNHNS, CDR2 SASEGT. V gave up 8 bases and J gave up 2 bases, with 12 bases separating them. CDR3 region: CASPGQINTEAFF. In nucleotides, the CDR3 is TGTGCCAGCCCGGGACAAATTAACACTGAAGCTTTCTTT.

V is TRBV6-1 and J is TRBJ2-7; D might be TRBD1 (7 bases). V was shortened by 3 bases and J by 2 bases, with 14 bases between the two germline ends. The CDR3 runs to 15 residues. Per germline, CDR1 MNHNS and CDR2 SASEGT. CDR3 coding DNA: TGTGCCAGCAGTGACTGGTTCAGGGGGGCCTACGAGCAGTACTTC. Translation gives CASSDWFRGAYEQYF.

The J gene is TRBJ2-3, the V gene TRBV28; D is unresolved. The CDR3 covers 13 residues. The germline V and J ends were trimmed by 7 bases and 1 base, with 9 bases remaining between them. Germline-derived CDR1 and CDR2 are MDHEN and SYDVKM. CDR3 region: CASMRWGTDTQYF. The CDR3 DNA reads TGTGCCAGCATGCGGTGGGGCACAGATACGCAGTATTTT.

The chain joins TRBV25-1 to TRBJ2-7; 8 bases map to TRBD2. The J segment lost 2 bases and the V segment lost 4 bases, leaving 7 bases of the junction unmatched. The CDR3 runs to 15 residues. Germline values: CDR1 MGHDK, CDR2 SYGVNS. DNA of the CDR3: TGTGCCAGCAGTGGGAGCGGGAGAGGGCCCTACGAGCAGTACTTC. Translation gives CASSGSGRGPYEQYF.

In DNA form, the CDR3 reads TGTGCCAGCAGTGCACAACTAGCGGGAGGGCAGAATGAGCAGTTCTTC. Its protein product is CASSAQLAGGQNEQFF. This chain uses TRBV2 with TRBJ2-1, with 13 bases identical to TRBD2. Germline values: CDR1 SNHLY, CDR2 FYNNEI. J gave up 7 bases and V 4 bases, and 7 bases lay outside the gene matches. The CDR3 is 16 residues long.

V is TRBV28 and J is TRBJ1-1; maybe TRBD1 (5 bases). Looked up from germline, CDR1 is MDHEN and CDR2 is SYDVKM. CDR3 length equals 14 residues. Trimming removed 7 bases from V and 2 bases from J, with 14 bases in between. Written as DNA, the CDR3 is TGTGCCAGCAACGGCGGGGGTCAAAACACTGAAGCTTTCTTT. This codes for CASNGGGQNTEAFF.

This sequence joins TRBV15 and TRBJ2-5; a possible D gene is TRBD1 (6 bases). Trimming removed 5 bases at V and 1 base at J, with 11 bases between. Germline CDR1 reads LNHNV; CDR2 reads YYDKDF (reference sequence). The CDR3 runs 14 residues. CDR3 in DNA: TGTGCCACCAGCCCAGACAGGCGCCAAGAGACCCAGTACTTC. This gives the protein CATSPDRRQETQYF.

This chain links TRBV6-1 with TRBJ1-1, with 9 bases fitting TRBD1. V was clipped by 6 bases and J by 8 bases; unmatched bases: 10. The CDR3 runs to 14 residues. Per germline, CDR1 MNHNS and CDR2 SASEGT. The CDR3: CASSLRGQGGEAFF. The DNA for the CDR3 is TGTGCCAGCAGCCTAAGGGGACAGGGAGGCGAAGCTTTCTTT.

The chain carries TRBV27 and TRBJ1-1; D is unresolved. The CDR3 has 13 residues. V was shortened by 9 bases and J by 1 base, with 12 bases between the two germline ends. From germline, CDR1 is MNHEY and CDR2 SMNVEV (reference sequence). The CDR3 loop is CASRNRGNTEAFF. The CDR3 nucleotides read TGTGCCAGTAGAAACCGAGGGAACACTGAAGCTTTCTTT.

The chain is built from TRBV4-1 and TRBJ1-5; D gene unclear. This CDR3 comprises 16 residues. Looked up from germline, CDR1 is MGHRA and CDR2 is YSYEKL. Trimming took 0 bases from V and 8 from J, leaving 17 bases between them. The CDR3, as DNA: TGCGCCAGCAGCCAAGATATAAGGGCCCCGAGGGAGCCCCAGCATTTT. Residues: CASSQDIRAPREPQHF.

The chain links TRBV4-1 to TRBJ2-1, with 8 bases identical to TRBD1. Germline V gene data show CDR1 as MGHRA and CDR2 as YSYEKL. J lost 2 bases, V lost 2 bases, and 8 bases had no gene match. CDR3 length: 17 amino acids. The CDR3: CASSQMTGDRTYNEQFF. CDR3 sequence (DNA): TGCGCCAGCAGCCAAATGACAGGGGACAGGACCTACAATGAGCAGTTCTTC.

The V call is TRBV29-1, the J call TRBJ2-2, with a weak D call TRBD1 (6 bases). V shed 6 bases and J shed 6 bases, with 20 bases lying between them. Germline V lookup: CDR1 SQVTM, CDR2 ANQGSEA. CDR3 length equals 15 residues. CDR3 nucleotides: TGCAGCGTGATCGTTACAGGGAAGAAGGCCGGGGAGCTGTTTTTT. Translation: CSVIVTGKKAGELFF.

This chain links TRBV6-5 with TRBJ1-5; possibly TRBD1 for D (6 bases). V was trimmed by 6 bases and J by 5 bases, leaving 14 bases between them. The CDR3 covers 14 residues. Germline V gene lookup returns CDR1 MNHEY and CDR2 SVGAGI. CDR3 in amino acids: CASREQGLDQPQHF. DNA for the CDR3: TGTGCCAGCAGAGAACAGGGATTGGATCAGCCCCAGCATTTT.

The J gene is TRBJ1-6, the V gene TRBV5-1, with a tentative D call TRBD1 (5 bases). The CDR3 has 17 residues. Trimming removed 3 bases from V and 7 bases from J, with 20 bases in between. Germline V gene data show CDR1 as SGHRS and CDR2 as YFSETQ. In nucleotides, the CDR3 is TGCGCCAGCAGCTCGACCTGGCGGGGGGAGCAAAATTCACCCCTCCACTTT. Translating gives CASSSTWRGEQNSPLHF.

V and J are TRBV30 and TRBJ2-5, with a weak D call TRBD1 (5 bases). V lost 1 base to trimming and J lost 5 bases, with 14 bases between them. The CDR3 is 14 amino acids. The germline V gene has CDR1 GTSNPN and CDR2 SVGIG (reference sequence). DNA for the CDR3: TGTGCCTGGAGTGCCCCTGGGCAGGGCGAGACCCAGTACTTC. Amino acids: CAWSAPGQGETQYF.

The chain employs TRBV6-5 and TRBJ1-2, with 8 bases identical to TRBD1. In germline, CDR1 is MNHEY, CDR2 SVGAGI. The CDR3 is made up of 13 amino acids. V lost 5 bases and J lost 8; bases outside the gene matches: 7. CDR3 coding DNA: TGTGCCAGCAGTACTGACAGGGGCGGCGGCTACACCTTC. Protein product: CASSTDRGGGYTF.

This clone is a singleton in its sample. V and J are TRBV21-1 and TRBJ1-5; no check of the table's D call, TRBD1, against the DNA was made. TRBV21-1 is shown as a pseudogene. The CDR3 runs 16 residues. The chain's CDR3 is CASKRRRDSTYQPQHF. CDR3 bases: TGTGCCAGCAAACGCCGTCGGGACAGTACCTATCAGCCCCAGCATTTT.

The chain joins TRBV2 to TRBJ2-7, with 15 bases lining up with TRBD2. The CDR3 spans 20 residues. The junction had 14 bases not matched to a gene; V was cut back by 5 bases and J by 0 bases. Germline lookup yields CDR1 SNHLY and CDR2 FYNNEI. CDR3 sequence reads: CASSFTRTSGRDTSSYEQYF. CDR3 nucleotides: TGTGCCAGCAGTTTCACCCGGACTAGCGGGAGGGATACGAGCTCCTACGAGCAGTACTTC.